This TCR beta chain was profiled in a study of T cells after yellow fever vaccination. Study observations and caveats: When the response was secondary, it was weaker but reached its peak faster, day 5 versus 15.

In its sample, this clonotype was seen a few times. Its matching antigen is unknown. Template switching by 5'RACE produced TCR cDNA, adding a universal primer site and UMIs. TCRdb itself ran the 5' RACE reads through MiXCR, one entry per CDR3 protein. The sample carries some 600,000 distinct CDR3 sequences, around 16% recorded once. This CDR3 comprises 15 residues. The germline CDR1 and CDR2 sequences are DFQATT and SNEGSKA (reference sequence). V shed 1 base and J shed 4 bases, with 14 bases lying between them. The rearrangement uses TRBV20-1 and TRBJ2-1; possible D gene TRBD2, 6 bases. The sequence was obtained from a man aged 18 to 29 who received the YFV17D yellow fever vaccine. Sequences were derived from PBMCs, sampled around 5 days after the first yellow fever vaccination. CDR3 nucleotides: TGCAGTGCTAGAGGCCCGGGGGATTCGTACAATGAGCAGTTCTTC. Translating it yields CSARGPGDSYNEQFF.